These T cell receptor beta chains were read from a single sample in a study of shared clonotypes between healthy human individuals. TCRdb keeps only in-frame clones here, not all; method: immunoSEQ multiplex PCR. The sample has approximately 810,000 clones; around 92% are singletons. Material for sequencing was naive CD8+ T cells sorted from blood. Source of these receptors: a young man in good health. The CDR3 runs from the conserved cysteine through the conserved F or W. D genes are given only for firm matches. Rows may omit the clone size; those that give it use once, few, many or a size class.

j_call,clone_size,v_call,d_call,cdr3_nt,cdr3_aa
TRBJ2-2,-,TRBV7-9,-,TGTGCCATTCTCACACGGAACACCGGGGAGCTGTTTTTT,CAILTRNTGELFF
TRBJ2-1,-,TRBV28,TRBD1,TGTGCCAGCAGACCGACAGGGGTCCTATACAATGAGCAGTTCTTC,CASRPTGVLYNEQFF
TRBJ2-3,-,TRBV13,-,TGTGCCAGCAGCTTGGGAGCGGCGCCCACAGATACGCAGTATTTT,CASSLGAAPTDTQYF
TRBJ1-5,-,TRBV15,-,TGTGCCACCAGCAGTGCAGGGGAGAGCAATCAGCCCCAGCATTTT,CATSSAGESNQPQHF
TRBJ2-7,-,TRBV25-1,-,TGTGCCAGCAGCCCGGGGGGCAACCGCTACGAGCAGTACTTC,CASSPGGNRYEQYF
TRBJ2-2,-,TRBV2,-,TGTGCCAGCAGCGCTGGGACAACGAACACCGGGGAGCTGTTTTTT,CASSAGTTNTGELFF
TRBJ2-6,-,TRBV21-1,-,TGTGCCAGCAGCAAAGTTAAGGCAGCCCCAAACTCTGGGGCCAACGTCCTGACTTTC,CASSKVKAAPNSGANVLTF
TRBJ2-3,-,TRBV7-9,-,TGTGCCAGCAGCTTATACGGGGGCGCGGGGCCCAGCACAGATACGCAGTATTTT,CASSLYGGAGPSTDTQYF
TRBJ2-2,-,TRBV6-5,-,TGTGCCAGCAGTTATAGCCTCGGGCGTACCGGGGAGCTGTTTTTT,CASSYSLGRTGELFF
TRBJ2-1,-,TRBV19,-,TGTGCCAGTAGTATAGACCTTGTCGGGCAGTTCTTC,CASSIDLVGQFF
TRBJ1-5,-,TRBV7-9,-,TGTGCCAGCAGCTTAACCGATGTAGACGGGGATAGCAATCAGCCCCAGCATTTT,CASSLTDVDGDSNQPQHF
TRBJ2-3,few,TRBV7-9,-,TGTGCCAGCAGCCAACCAGGATCTGGCACAGATACGCAGTATTTT,CASSQPGSGTDTQYF
TRBJ2-7,few,TRBV7-6,-,TGTGCCAGCAGCTTAGAGACAAACCCCGGGATCTACGAGCAGTACTTC,CASSLETNPGIYEQYF
TRBJ2-2,-,TRBV7-6,-,TGTGCCAGCAGCGCAAACTTGGGGATCACCGGGGAGCTGTTTTTT,CASSANLGITGELFF
TRBJ1-3,-,TRBV5-5,TRBD1,TGTGCCAGCAGCTTGAGGGACAGGGTAACCTCTGGAAACACCATATATTTT,CASSLRDRVTSGNTIYF
TRBJ2-5,-,TRBV7-9,-,TGTGCCAGCAGTCCCCCTTACCCGGGCCAAGAGACCCAGTACTTC,CASSPPYPGQETQYF
TRBJ2-7,once,TRBV29-1,TRBD2,TGCAGCGTCGAGATTAGCGGGAGGATTTACGAGCAGTACTTC,CSVEISGRIYEQYF
TRBJ2-1,-,TRBV11-2,-,TGTGCCAGCAGCTACCAGCTTCTCGCGGGGACCCTTTACAATGAGCAGTTCTTC,CASSYQLLAGTLYNEQFF
TRBJ2-2,-,TRBV21-1,-,TGTGCCAGCAGCGATCCCGGGACAGACCTCGGGGAGCTGTTTTTT,CASSDPGTDLGELFF
TRBJ1-1,-,TRBV7-9,-,TGTGCCAGCAGCCACTCAGGCTCCGACACTGAAGCTTTCTTT,CASSHSGSDTEAFF
TRBJ2-1,-,TRBV7-2,TRBD2,TGTGCCAGCAGCTTAGGCGGGACTAGGGTTCCTGAGCAGTTCTTC,CASSLGGTRVPEQFF
TRBJ1-2,-,TRBV6-6,-,TGTGCCAGCAGTTACTCGTACGAACGACAGTATGGCTACACCTTC,CASSYSYERQYGYTF
TRBJ1-2,few,TRBV2,TRBD1,TGTGCCAGCAGGGTTACAGGGGGTGGGAACTATGGCTACACCTTC,CASRVTGGGNYGYTF
TRBJ1-4,-,TRBV7-9,TRBD1,TGTGCCAGCAGCTCGCCGGGACAGGGGGACGAAAAACTGTTTTTT,CASSSPGQGDEKLFF
TRBJ1-2,-,TRBV7-9,-,TGTGCCAGCACCATTCAATCGGGACACCTTAACTATGGCTACACCTTC,CASTIQSGHLNYGYTF
TRBJ2-1,once,TRBV11-2,TRBD1,TGTGCCAGCAGCTTAATGGACAGGGTCTTCAATGAGCAGTTCTTC,CASSLMDRVFNEQFF
TRBJ2-1,once,TRBV6-5,TRBD2,TGTGCCAGCATCCATCTAGCGGGAGGGCACGGTGAGCAGTTCTTC,CASIHLAGGHGEQFF
TRBJ2-7,-,TRBV11-2,TRBD2,TGTGCCAGCAGCTCCTGGACTAGCGGGAGCGATGAGCAGTACTTC,CASSSWTSGSDEQYF
TRBJ1-2,-,TRBV30,-,TGTGCCTGGAGTGGGGTAGGCTATGGCTACACCTTC,CAWSGVGYGYTF
TRBJ2-1,-,TRBV27,-,TGTGCCAGCAGTTTATCCCTCGAGCTATCCTACAATGAGCAGTTCTTC,CASSLSLELSYNEQFF
TRBJ2-3,-,TRBV5-5,TRBD2,TGTGCCAGCAGCCCCGGTTCCGGCGGGAGCGTCACAGATACGCAGTATTTT,CASSPGSGGSVTDTQYF
TRBJ2-7,-,TRBV6-4,-,TGTGCCAGCAGTGGGCAGGCCTACGAGCAGTACTTC,CASSGQAYEQYF
TRBJ1-4,-,TRBV2,TRBD1,TGTGCCAGCCTACAGGGGAGAGAAAAACTGTTTTTT,CASLQGREKLFF
TRBJ2-5,-,TRBV4-1,TRBD2,TGCGCCAGCAGCCAGGGGGGGATCGACCAAGAGACCCAGTACTTC,CASSQGGIDQETQYF
TRBJ1-4,-,TRBV27,-,TGTGCCAGCACCTCCCACGCAACTAATGAAAAACTGTTTTTT,CASTSHATNEKLFF
TRBJ2-1,-,TRBV7-2,TRBD2,TGTGCCAGCAGCCTCGAGAGCGGGGGGAACAATGAGCAGTTCTTC,CASSLESGGNNEQFF
TRBJ1-5,-,TRBV27,-,TGTGCCAGCAGCTTTCCAAATCAGCCCCAGCATTTT,CASSFPNQPQHF
TRBJ2-1,once,TRBV19,-,TGTGCCAGTACCCTTGACTGGAGCTCCTACAATGAGCAGTTCTTC,CASTLDWSSYNEQFF
TRBJ2-7,-,TRBV4-1,TRBD2,TGCGCCAGCAGCCAAGTCTCTAGCGGGACCTACGAGCAGTACTTC,CASSQVSSGTYEQYF
TRBJ1-1,-,TRBV25-1,TRBD1,TGTGCCAGCAGTAGGACAGGGTACGCTGAAGCTTTCTTT,CASSRTGYAEAFF
TRBJ2-7,-,TRBV5-1,TRBD1,TGCGCCAGCAGCGCCGGGACAGGGAACTACGAGCAGTACTTC,CASSAGTGNYEQYF
TRBJ2-1,-,TRBV5-8,TRBD1,TGTGCCAGCAGAACGGGACAGGGGTGGATCAATGAGCAGTTCTTC,CASRTGQGWINEQFF
TRBJ2-6,-,TRBV29-1,-,TGCAGCGTTGAAAGGGCCGAGAGCTCTGGGGCCAACGTCCTGACTTTC,CSVERAESSGANVLTF
TRBJ2-1,-,TRBV5-4,TRBD1,TGTGCCAGCAGCTCGACAGGGGTTCCATACAATGAGCAGTTCTTC,CASSSTGVPYNEQFF
TRBJ1-2,-,TRBV5-8,-,TGTGCCAGCACCTTCAGTCGGTCTAACTATGGCTACACCTTC,CASTFSRSNYGYTF
TRBJ2-1,-,TRBV4-1,-,TGCGCCAGCAGCCAAGATCCAGCCGCGTTCACCTACAATGAGCAGTTCTTC,CASSQDPAAFTYNEQFF
TRBJ2-4,-,TRBV27,-,TGTGCCAGCAGTCCAAGGGGGAGTGACAAAAACATTCAGTACTTC,CASSPRGSDKNIQYF
TRBJ2-6,-,TRBV7-2,-,TGTGCCAGCAGCTTACGACCTTACGGGATCTCTGGGGCCAACGTCCTGACTTTC,CASSLRPYGISGANVLTF
TRBJ2-7,-,TRBV5-1,-,TGCGCCAGCAGCTTGTCGGGGGGCCCCTACGAGCAGTACTTC,CASSLSGGPYEQYF
TRBJ2-7,-,TRBV15,-,TGTGCCACCAGCAGAGATTCCCTGGGAGAGCAGTACTTC,CATSRDSLGEQYF
TRBJ2-7,-,TRBV28,-,TGTGCCAGCAGTTTACGCGGACAGATCTACGAGCAGTACTTC,CASSLRGQIYEQYF
TRBJ1-1,-,TRBV7-8,-,TGTGCCAGCAGCTTAACCCGGGATCGGGCTGAAGCTTTCTTT,CASSLTRDRAEAFF
TRBJ1-4,-,TRBV7-9,-,TGTGCCAGCAGCTTGGGGAAGGTTGCAACTAATGAAAAACTGTTTTTT,CASSLGKVATNEKLFF